The 26 T cell receptor beta chains below come from one sample, sequenced in a study of identifying expanded T cells in peripheral blood. Assay: immunoSEQ multiplex PCR; the TCRdb copy retains only in-frame clones and omits some. The sample has more than 70,000 clones; around 88% are singletons. The sample comprised blood. These receptors all stem from a person aged 18-70 years in good health.

This rearrangement joins TRBV29-1 to TRBJ1-1, with D maybe TRBD1 (6 bases). V lost 4 bases, J lost 3 bases, and 12 bases lay in between. From germline, CDR1 is SQVTM and CDR2 ANQGSEA. This CDR3 is 13 amino acids long. Written as DNA, the CDR3 is TGCAGCGTTGTTCAGGGGAGAGACACTGAAGCTTTCTTT. Amino acid sequence: CSVVQGRDTEAFF.

The chain couples TRBV7-3 to TRBJ2-1; 8 bases align to TRBD2. The germline V gene has CDR1 SGHTA and CDR2 FQGTGA. The CDR3 loop spans 15 amino acids. V lost 0 bases to trimming and J lost 5 bases; unmatched junction nucleotides: 3. The CDR3: CASSLTSGAHNEQFF. As DNA, the CDR3 is TGTGCCAGCAGCTTAACTAGCGGGGCGCACAATGAGCAGTTCTTC.

The genes are TRBV12-5 and TRBJ1-4, with no clear D. Trimming took off 2 bases at V and 3 bases at J, with 16 bases between the two ends. The CDR3 is made up of 17 amino acids. Germline CDR1 is LGHNT and CDR2 is FRNRAP. The DNA for the CDR3 is TGTGCTAGTGGTTTGATGCCACCCCCGGCAGCTAATGAAAAACTGTTTTTT. Its translation is CASGLMPPPAANEKLFF. The variable domain in full, with the rest retrieved from reference TRBV12-5 and TRBJ1-4, is DARVTQTPRHKVTEMGQEVTMRCQPILGHNTVFWYRQTMMQGLELLAYFRNRAPLDDSGMPKDRFSAEMPDATLATLKIQPSEPRDSAVYFCASGLMPPPAANEKLFFGSGTQLSVL.

The rearrangement uses TRBV5-1 and TRBJ2-5; perhaps TRBD2 as D (5 bases). The CDR3 consists of 13 residues. V lost 5 bases and J lost 2, with 10 bases in between. Germline CDR1 and CDR2: SGHRS and YFSETQ. CDR3 amino acids: CASRAGVQETQYF. The CDR3 coding sequence is TGCGCCAGCAGGGCCGGGGTACAAGAGACCCAGTACTTC.

This sequence joins TRBV29-1 and TRBJ1-2, with D perhaps matching TRBD1 (5 bases). V lost 5 bases to trimming and J lost 7 bases, with 14 bases between them. Germline CDR1 reads SQVTM; CDR2 reads ANQGSEA. CDR3 length: 12 residues. The CDR3 sequence: CSVWGTKGGYTF. CDR3 bases: TGCAGCGTTTGGGGGACGAAGGGTGGCTACACCTTC.

The chain joins TRBV7-6 to TRBJ1-4, with D unresolved. CDR3 size: 15 residues. In germline, CDR1 is SGHVS, CDR2 FNYEAQ. V lost 5 bases and J 2 bases, leaving 12 bases between the germline ends. The CDR3 sequence is CASSLDGRTNEKLFF. The DNA for the CDR3 is TGTGCCAGCAGCCTGGACGGCAGGACTAATGAAAAACTGTTTTTT.

The chain carries TRBV5-4 and TRBJ2-2; D unclear. Germline values: CDR1 SGHNT, CDR2 YYREEE (reference sequence). Trimming shortened V by 4 bases and J by 2 bases, and 3 bases separated the two germline ends. The CDR3 runs 12 residues. This chain's CDR3 is CASSPNTGELFF. DNA of the CDR3: TGTGCCAGCAGCCCTAACACCGGGGAGCTGTTTTTT.

The chain carries TRBV7-2 and TRBJ2-7; D is ambiguous. The CDR3 consists of 13 residues. V was shortened by 3 bases and J by 3 bases, with 9 bases between the two germline ends. Germline V gives CDR1 SGHTA, CDR2 FQGNSA. The CDR3 sequence: CASSFDSGYEQYF. Here the CDR3 DNA reads TGTGCCAGCAGCTTCGATTCCGGCTACGAGCAGTACTTC. Based on the CDR3 plus reference TRBV7-2 and TRBJ2-7, the full variable domain is GAGVSQSPSNKVTEKGKDVELRCDPISGHTALYWYRQSLGQGLEFLIYFQGNSAPDKSGLPSDRFSAERTGGSVSTLTIQRTQQEDSAVYLCASSFDSGYEQYFGPGTRLTVT.

As DNA, the CDR3 is TGTGCCAGCTCGGACAATCAGGGGCGACACATTCAGTACTTC. Its protein product is CASSDNQGRHIQYF. The rearrangement joins TRBV18 to TRBJ2-4; D is perhaps TRBD1 (6 bases). V was clipped by 6 bases and J by 8 bases, with 17 bases between them. Germline-derived CDR1 and CDR2 are KGHSH and LQKENI. The CDR3 totals 14 residues. Full variable domain (missing parts from reference TRBV18 and TRBJ2-4): NAGVMQNPRHLVRRRGQEARLRCSPMKGHSHVYWYRQLPEEGLKFMVYLQKENIIDESGMPKERFSAEFPKEGPSILRIQQVVRGDSAAYFCASSDNQGRHIQYFGAGTRLSVL.

The DNA of the CDR3 is TGTGCCTGGACAAGCGGCTGGGACTATGGCTACACCTTC. This encodes CAWTSGWDYGYTF. The J gene is TRBJ1-2, the V gene TRBV30; D gene unclear. V was pared by 4 bases and J by 3 bases, with 12 bases between. The CDR3 has 13 amino acids. Germline loops: CDR1 GTSNPN, CDR2 SVGIG (reference sequence).

The CDR3 nucleotides are TGTGCCAGCAGCGCCCCGACAGACATAAGCTCTGGGGCCAACGTCCTGACTTTC. Translation gives CASSAPTDISSGANVLTF. The gene calls are TRBV9 and TRBJ2-6, with D perhaps matching TRBD1 (5 bases). The V and J ends lost 3 bases and 0 bases respectively, with 16 bases between them. This CDR3 contains 18 residues. The V gene's germline CDR1 is SGDLS and CDR2 YYNGEE.

The V and J genes are TRBV7-2 and TRBJ2-2, with D tentatively TRBD1 (6 bases). This CDR3 region has 14 residues. Germline CDR1 reads SGHTA; CDR2 reads FQGNSA. V was trimmed by 7 bases and J by 7 bases, leaving 16 bases between them. In DNA form, the CDR3 reads TGTGCCAGCACCCAGGGACAACCCCACGGGGAGCTGTTTTTT. It specifies CASTQGQPHGELFF.

This rearrangement joins TRBV19 to TRBJ2-7, with D perhaps matching TRBD2 (6 bases). This CDR3 has 14 residues. The V and J ends lost 6 bases and 3 bases respectively, with 15 bases between them. Germline V gene lookup returns CDR1 LNHDA and CDR2 SQIVND (reference sequence). CDR3 in DNA: TGTGCCAGTAGCCCGGGACTGGGACGCTACGAGCAGTACTTC. Translation gives CASSPGLGRYEQYF.

This clone came up a few times. This chain links TRBV2 with TRBJ1-2; TRBD1 matches at 8 bases. This CDR3 has 14 residues. From germline, CDR1 is SNHLY and CDR2 FYNNEI. J lost 3 bases, V lost 10 bases, and 10 bases had no gene match. CDR3 coding DNA: TGTGCCACCGTTTTTGGACAGGGAGACTATGGCTACACCTTC. Residues: CATVFGQGDYGYTF.

The J gene is TRBJ2-5, the V gene TRBV7-9, with 9 bases matching TRBD1. The length of the CDR3 is 14 residues. Germline V gene lookup returns CDR1 SEHNR and CDR2 FQNEAQ (reference sequence). V dropped 5 bases and J dropped 5; count of bases not matched to a gene: 6. The CDR3 here is CASSLQGARETQYF. CDR3 in DNA: TGTGCCAGCAGCCTACAGGGGGCTAGGGAGACCCAGTACTTC.

J is TRBJ2-7 and V is TRBV2; either TRBD1 or TRBD2 may fit D (5 bases each). Germline values: CDR1 SNHLY, CDR2 FYNNEI. There are 15 residues in the CDR3. With 6 bases removed from V and 0 bases from J, the gap between germline ends came to 15 bases. The CDR3 region is CASRRDRQISYEQYF. CDR3 DNA: TGTGCCAGCAGGAGGGACCGCCAGATCTCCTACGAGCAGTACTTC.

This chain uses TRBV7-2 with TRBJ1-1; no clear D gene. V dropped 3 bases and J dropped 3 bases, with 8 bases sitting between them. Germline V gene data show CDR1 as SGHTA and CDR2 as FQGNSA. This CDR3 has 13 amino acids. The CDR3 loop is CASSFLSDTEAFF. The DNA of the CDR3 is TGTGCCAGCAGCTTTCTTTCAGACACTGAAGCTTTCTTT.

The chain employs TRBV5-1 and TRBJ2-2, with D unresolved. The germline gives CDR1 SGHRS, CDR2 YFSETQ. The V gene lost 0 bases and the J gene lost 6 bases, with 9 bases spanning the gap. This CDR3 is 14 amino acids long. The CDR3 nucleotides are TGCGCCAGCAGCTTGGCGGTCTCCGCCGGGGAGCTGTTTTTT. It codes for CASSLAVSAGELFF.

V and J are TRBV7-2 and TRBJ2-7; perhaps TRBD2 as D (6 bases). Per germline, CDR1 SGHTA and CDR2 FQGNSA. V shed 1 base and J shed 2 bases, with 15 bases lying between them. The CDR3 covers 16 residues. CDR3 amino acids: CASSLEWQGGTYEQYF. The DNA of the CDR3 is TGTGCCAGCAGCTTAGAATGGCAGGGAGGAACCTACGAGCAGTACTTC.

This rearrangement joins TRBV9 to TRBJ2-1; a possible D gene is TRBD2 (6 bases). The germline V gene has CDR1 SGDLS and CDR2 YYNGEE. Trimming took off 4 bases at V and 0 bases at J, with 20 bases between the two ends. The CDR3 consists of 18 residues. CDR3 nucleotide sequence: TGTGCCAGCAGCCTACAACCTTCGGGGGTCTACTCCTACAATGAGCAGTTCTTC. Its protein product is CASSLQPSGVYSYNEQFF.

This chain connects TRBV10-1 to TRBJ2-2; D uncertain. The CDR3 has 15 amino acids. Germline CDR1 reads WNHNN; CDR2 reads SYGVQD (reference sequence). V lost 3 bases to trimming and J lost 6 bases, with 14 bases between them. The CDR3 DNA reads as TGCGCCAGCAGTGAATTGATGCTCCCTTCCGGGGAGCTGTTTTTT. Protein sequence: CASSELMLPSGELFF.

This rearrangement joins TRBV6-6 to TRBJ1-1, with D possibly being TRBD1 (5 bases). CDR1 and CDR2 (germline): MNHNY, SVGAGI (reference sequence). V was cut by 6 bases and J by 10 bases, with 15 bases left in between. This CDR3 spans 12 amino acids. CDR3 sequence (DNA): TGTGCCAGCAGACCGAACGGGGCAGTAGCTTTCTTT. It yields the protein CASRPNGAVAFF.

The chain couples TRBV11-3 to TRBJ1-1; the D gene is possibly TRBD1 (5 bases). Trimming removed 4 bases from V and 4 bases from J, with 19 bases in between. The CDR3 totals 16 residues. The germline V gene encodes CDR1 SGHNT and CDR2 YENEEA. The DNA of the CDR3 is TGTGCCAGCAGCTCCGGACAAGATCGGTTACCCACTGAAGCTTTCTTT. Its protein product is CASSSGQDRLPTEAFF.

The chain couples TRBV14 to TRBJ2-7; no clear D gene. The CDR3 spans 14 residues. The germline CDR1 and CDR2 sequences are SGHDN and FVKESK. The germline V and J ends were trimmed by 5 bases and 4 bases, with 15 bases remaining between them. The CDR3 protein is CASSTRAKLYEQYF. DNA of the CDR3: TGTGCCAGCAGCACTCGGGCAAAATTATACGAGCAGTACTTC. Filled out from reference TRBV14 and TRBJ2-7, the complete variable domain reads EAGVTQFPSHSVIEKGQTVTLRCDPISGHDNLYWYRRVMGKEIKFLLHFVKESKQDESGMPNNRFLAERTGGTYSTLKVQPAELEDSGVYFCASSTRAKLYEQYFGPGTRLTVT.

The genes are TRBV2 and TRBJ1-1; D unresolved. Germline CDR1 SNHLY, CDR2 FYNNEI. The CDR3 totals 13 residues. The germline V and J ends were trimmed by 3 bases and 4 bases, with 9 bases remaining between them. The DNA for the CDR3 is TGTGCCAGCAGTGACGACCTAACCACTGAAGCTTTCTTT. It encodes CASSDDLTTEAFF.

This sequence joins TRBV2 and TRBJ2-5; D not certain. Trimming stripped 6 bases from V and 2 bases from J, with 10 bases between. CDR1 is SNHLY, CDR2 FYNNEI, per germline. This CDR3 region has 13 residues. The CDR3 loop reads CASRADIQETQYF. CDR3 DNA sequence: TGTGCCAGCAGGGCGGATATACAAGAGACCCAGTACTTC. Based on the CDR3 plus reference TRBV2 and TRBJ2-5, the full variable domain is EPEVTQTPSHQVTQMGQEVILRCVPISNHLYFYWYRQILGQKVEFLVSFYNNEISEKSEIFDDQFSVERPDGSNFTLKIRSTKLEDSAMYFCASRADIQETQYFGPGTRLLVL.